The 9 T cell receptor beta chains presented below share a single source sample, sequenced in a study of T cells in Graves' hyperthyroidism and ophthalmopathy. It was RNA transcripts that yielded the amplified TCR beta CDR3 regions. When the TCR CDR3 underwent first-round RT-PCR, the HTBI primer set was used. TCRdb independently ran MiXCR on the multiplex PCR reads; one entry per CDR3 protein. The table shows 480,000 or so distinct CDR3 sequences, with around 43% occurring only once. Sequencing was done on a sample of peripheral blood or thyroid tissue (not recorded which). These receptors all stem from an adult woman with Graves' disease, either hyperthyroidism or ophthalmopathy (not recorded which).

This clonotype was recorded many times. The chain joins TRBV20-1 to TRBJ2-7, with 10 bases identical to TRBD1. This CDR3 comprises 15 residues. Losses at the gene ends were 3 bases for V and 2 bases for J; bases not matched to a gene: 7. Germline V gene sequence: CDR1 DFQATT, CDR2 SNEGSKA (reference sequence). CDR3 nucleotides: TGCAGTGCTAGGGCACCGGGACAGGGGCCCTACGAGCAGTACTTC. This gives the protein CSARAPGQGPYEQYF.

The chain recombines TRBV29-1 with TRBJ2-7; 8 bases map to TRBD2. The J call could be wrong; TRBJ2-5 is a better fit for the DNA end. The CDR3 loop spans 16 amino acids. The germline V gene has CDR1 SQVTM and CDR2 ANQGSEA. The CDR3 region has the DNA TGCAGCGTTGAAGGGGTAGCGGGAAGGTTAGAAGAGACCCAGTACTTC. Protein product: CSVEGVAGRLEETQYF.

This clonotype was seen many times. The CDR3 loop is CASSRDRVYGYTF. Here the CDR3 DNA reads TGTGCCAGCAGTCGCGACAGGGTATATGGCTACACCTTC. The rearrangement links TRBV7-2 to TRBJ1-2; 7 positions agree with TRBD1. Germline trimming cut 6 bases from V and 5 bases from J; bases unmatched to any gene: 6. This CDR3 contains 13 residues. Germline V lookup: CDR1 SGHTA, CDR2 FQGNSA.

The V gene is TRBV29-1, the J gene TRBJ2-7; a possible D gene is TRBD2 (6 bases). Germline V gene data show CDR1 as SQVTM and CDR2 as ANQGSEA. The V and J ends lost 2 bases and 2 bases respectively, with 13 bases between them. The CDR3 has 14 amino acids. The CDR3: CSVEPVPGAYEQYF. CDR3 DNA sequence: TGCAGCGTTGAACCCGTCCCGGGAGCCTACGAGCAGTACTTC.

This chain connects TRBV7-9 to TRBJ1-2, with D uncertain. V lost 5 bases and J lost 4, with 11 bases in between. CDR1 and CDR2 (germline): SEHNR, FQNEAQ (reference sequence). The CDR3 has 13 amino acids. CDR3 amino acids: CASSTSLTYGYTF. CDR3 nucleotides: TGTGCCAGCAGCACCTCACTGACCTATGGCTACACCTTC.

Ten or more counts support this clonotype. CDR3 DNA: TGTGCCAGTCGTTGGACTTCGGATGAAAAACTGTTTTTT. It is translated as CASRWTSDEKLFF. V usage is TRBV14 and J usage is TRBJ1-4; D gene ambiguous. Germline CDR1 and CDR2: SGHDN and FVKESK. The CDR3 length is 13 residues. The V and J ends lost 9 bases and 6 bases respectively, with 14 bases between them.

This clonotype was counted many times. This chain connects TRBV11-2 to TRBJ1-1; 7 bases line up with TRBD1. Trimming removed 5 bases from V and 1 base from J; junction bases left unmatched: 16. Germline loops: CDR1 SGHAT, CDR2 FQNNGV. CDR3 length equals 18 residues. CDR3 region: CASSRNRLPGQKNTEAFF. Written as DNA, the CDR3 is TGTGCCAGCAGCCGAAACCGTTTACCGGGACAGAAGAACACTGAAGCTTTCTTT.

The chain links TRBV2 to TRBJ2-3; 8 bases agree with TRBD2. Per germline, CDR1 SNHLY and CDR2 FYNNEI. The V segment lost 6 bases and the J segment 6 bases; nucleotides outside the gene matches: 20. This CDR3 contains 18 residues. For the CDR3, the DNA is TGTGCCAGCAGCCAATCCGCGAGCCGCGGGAGGCGGGAGGATACGCAGTATTTT. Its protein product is CASSQSASRGRREDTQYF.

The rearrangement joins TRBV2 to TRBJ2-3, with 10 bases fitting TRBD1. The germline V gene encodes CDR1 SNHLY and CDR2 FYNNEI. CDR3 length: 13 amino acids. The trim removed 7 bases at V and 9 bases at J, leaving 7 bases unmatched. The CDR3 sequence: CASIKDRGQTQYF. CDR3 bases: TGTGCCAGCATTAAAGACAGGGGGCAAACGCAGTATTTT.